This T cell receptor (beta chain) emerged from a study of PD-1 blockade in classical Hodgkin lymphoma. Points from the study as a whole: Reasons behind the repertoire differences stay unclear, perhaps disease activity or earlier therapy. Relative to healthy donors, newly diagnosed patients reportedly had lower baseline TCR diversity, which was reported as lower still in relapsed/refractory patients.

Clones were read by immunoSEQ multiplex PCR, and TCRdb kept only the in-frame ones, dropping some. This sample has 10,000 or so clones; under 90% occur once, and the top ten carry about 15%. Stated time point: newly diagnosed, previously untreated cHL patient sample. The investigators isolated CD8+ T cells from thawed PBMCs using magnetic negative selection. Investigators turned to newly diagnosed, untreated classical Hodgkin lymphoma PBMCs for comparison. About this clone: Its antigen remains unknown.

CDR1 SGHNT and CDR2 YYREEE come from the germline V gene (reference sequence). The CDR3 is 16 residues long. The V and J ends lost 0 bases and 2 bases respectively, with 15 bases between them. What was sequenced was CD8+ T cells from blood. The clonotype was recovered from a human donor with classical Hodgkin lymphoma. V gene TRBV5-4 combines with J gene TRBJ2-7; TRBD2 is a possible D gene (7 bases). The CDR3, as DNA: TGTGCCAGCAGCTTGGGGCGGGGGCGAAGTCCCTACGAGCAGTACTTC. Encoded protein: CASSLGRGRSPYEQYF.